This entry lists 21 T cell receptor beta chains sequenced from one sample in a study of CD4 T cells in relation to SARS-CoV-2 and coronaviruses. The repertoire was sequenced with immunoSEQ multiplex PCR; TCRdb's copy has only in-frame clones and lacks some. Seen here are about 41,000 clones, nearly 85% observed once, and the top ten hold over 0.95%. These receptors have no identified antigens. Sequencing was performed on naive CD4+ T cells from PBMCs, cultured in vitro. Documented subset: naive CD4+ T cells isolated by negative enrichment. All receptors derive from an adult with COVID-19.

J is TRBJ1-1 and V is TRBV10-3; D gene uncertain. CDR3 length equals 15 residues. The V gene's germline CDR1 is ENHRY and CDR2 SYGVKD. V was cut by 0 bases and J by 0 bases, with 8 bases left in between. CDR3 amino acids: CAISESDGLNTEAFF. As DNA, the CDR3 is TGTGCCATCAGTGAGTCGGACGGATTGAACACTGAAGCTTTCTTT.

This rearrangement joins TRBV5-6 to TRBJ1-1; 7 nucleotides agree with TRBD1. Trimming at V came to 3 bases and at J to 3 bases, leaving 11 bases not matched to a gene. The CDR3 totals 16 residues. The germline V gene has CDR1 SGHDT and CDR2 YYEEEE. DNA of the CDR3: TGTGCCAGCAGCTCACCGGCAGGGGGGTGGTACACTGAAGCTTTCTTT. Translating it yields CASSSPAGGWYTEAFF.

This sequence joins TRBV2 and TRBJ1-1; possible D gene TRBD1, 6 bases. Trimming took 6 bases from V and 7 from J, leaving 9 bases between them. The CDR3 length is 11 residues. Per germline, CDR1 SNHLY and CDR2 FYNNEI. The CDR3 protein is CASRADSEAFF. As DNA, the CDR3 is TGTGCCAGCAGGGCGGACAGTGAAGCTTTCTTT.

This chain uses TRBV21-1 with TRBJ2-7; the table's D call TRBD2 went unverified against the DNA. TRBV21-1 is flagged as a pseudogene. This CDR3 is built from 16 residues. The CDR3, as DNA: TGTGCCAGCAGCAAACACTTTAGCGGGAGGCAATACGAGCAGTACTTC. This gives the protein CASSKHFSGRQYEQYF.

About this clone: A junction boundary mismatches the germline segment, possibly from a read error. The chain recombines TRBV7-7 with TRBJ2-5, with D possibly TRBD1 on 6 matching bases. Germline V gene sequence: CDR1 SSHAT, CDR2 FNYEAQ (reference sequence). CDR3 length: 15 amino acids. This CDR3 reads CASSRPGEGAETQYF. CDR3 in DNA: TGTGCTAGCAGCCGTCCAGGGGAAGGTGCAGAGACCCAGTACTTC.

As regards this clone: The junction and the germline gene differ at one end; a read error may be behind it. The rearrangement links TRBV28 to TRBJ1-6; perhaps TRBD1 as D (5 bases). The CDR3 totals 15 residues. CDR1 and CDR2 from the germline V gene are MDHEN and SYDVKM. Here the CDR3 reads CASSLRGRLNSPLHF. Here the CDR3 DNA reads TGTGCCAGCAGTTTAAGGGGTCGGCTTAATTCGCCCCTCCACTTT.

The chain recombines TRBV4-1 with TRBJ2-2; 9 bases match TRBD1. V dropped 3 bases and J dropped 5; count of bases not matched to a gene: 10. In germline, CDR1 is MGHRA, CDR2 YSYEKL. The CDR3 contains 17 residues. In DNA, the CDR3 is TGCGCCAGCAGCCACAAAAACCGGGACAGGGTGACCGGGGAGCTGTTTTTT. It translates to CASSHKNRDRVTGELFF.

This rearrangement joins TRBV12-3 or TRBV12-4 to TRBJ2-7; TRBD2 is a possible D gene (5 bases). V lost 6 bases and J 4 bases, leaving 10 bases between the germline ends. The CDR3 runs 12 residues. In DNA, the CDR3 is TGTGCCAGCAGCTCACGGGAATACGAGCAGTACTTC. This gives the protein CASSSREYEQYF.

V is TRBV5-1 and J is TRBJ1-1; tentatively, D is TRBD1 (5 bases). This CDR3 comprises 14 residues. Germline CDR1 reads SGHRS; CDR2 reads YFSETQ. V lost 0 bases and J 6 bases, leaving 12 bases between the germline ends. CDR3 sequence (DNA): TGCGCCAGCAGCTTGGATGAGGGACTCCCTGAAGCTTTCTTT. Residues: CASSLDEGLPEAFF.

The CDR3 protein is CASARLGLGSDTQYF. Here the CDR3 DNA reads TGCGCCAGCGCACGGCTCGGTTTGGGTTCAGATACGCAGTATTTT. The chain links TRBV4-1 to TRBJ2-3; D remains ambiguous. V was cut by 8 bases and J by 4 bases, with 19 bases left in between. The CDR3 runs 15 residues. Germline CDR1 and CDR2: MGHRA and YSYEKL.

This chain uses TRBV28 with TRBJ1-4; a possible D gene is TRBD1 (5 bases). Trimming left V 7 bases short and J 8 bases short, with 26 bases between. This CDR3 has 17 residues. Germline values: CDR1 MDHEN, CDR2 SYDVKM. CDR3 loop: CASIHRAGRKGNEKLFF. The CDR3 DNA follows: TGTGCCAGCATCCACCGGGCAGGGAGAAAGGGGAACGAAAAACTGTTTTTT. Drawing the rest from reference TRBV28 and TRBJ1-4, the complete variable domain is DVKVTQSSRYLVKRTGEKVFLECVQDMDHENMFWYRQDPGLGLRLIYFSYDVKMKEKGDIPEGYSVSREKKERFSLILESASTNQTSMYLCASIHRAGRKGNEKLFFGSGTQLSVL.

With respect to this clone: Compared with germline, one end of the junction differs, possibly owing to a read error. V gene TRBV4-1 combines with J gene TRBJ2-3; 7 bases match TRBD1. The CDR3 sequence is 12 residues long. CDR1 MGHRA and CDR2 YSYEKL come from the germline V gene. DNA for the CDR3: TGCGCCAGCAGCCAAGACCACACAGACAGGGCCTTT. It is translated as CASSQDHTDRAF.

The rearrangement uses TRBV3-1 (or the pseudogene TRBV3-2) and TRBJ2-1, with TRBD2 identical over 10 bases. CDR1 is LGHDT, CDR2 YNNKEL, per germline (reference sequence). The CDR3 has 15 amino acids. The J segment lost 4 bases and the V segment lost 2 bases, leaving 2 bases of the junction unmatched. The CDR3 reads CASSQRLAGYNEQFF. The CDR3 coding sequence is TGTGCCAGCAGCCAAAGACTAGCGGGTTACAATGAGCAGTTCTTC.

J is TRBJ1-4 and V is TRBV28; the D is unclear. This CDR3 is 15 amino acids long. V lost 6 bases and J 2 bases, leaving 13 bases between the germline ends. From germline, CDR1 is MDHEN and CDR2 SYDVKM. CDR3 protein: CASSRRGATNEKLFF. Here the CDR3 DNA reads TGTGCCAGCAGCCGTCGGGGAGCCACTAATGAAAAACTGTTTTTT. Variable domain in full (rest from reference TRBV28 and TRBJ1-4): DVKVTQSSRYLVKRTGEKVFLECVQDMDHENMFWYRQDPGLGLRLIYFSYDVKMKEKGDIPEGYSVSREKKERFSLILESASTNQTSMYLCASSRRGATNEKLFFGSGTQLSVL.

The chain has TRBV7-2 and TRBJ1-1; D unclear. Germline-derived CDR1 and CDR2 are SGHTA and FQGNSA. V was shortened by 4 bases and J by 4 bases, with 16 bases between the two germline ends. The CDR3 is made up of 15 amino acids. The CDR3 here is CASSSLGRHSTEAFF. CDR3 bases: TGTGCCAGCAGCTCACTAGGGAGGCATTCCACTGAAGCTTTCTTT.

This clone was seen once. The chain recombines TRBV30 with TRBJ2-1; 7 bases align to TRBD2. CDR3 length: 18 residues. Per the germline V gene, CDR1 is GTSNPN and CDR2 is SVGIG (reference sequence). Unmatched junction bases numbered 22, after V lost 5 bases and J lost 6 bases. The CDR3 sequence is CAWDLSTSVAGVANEQFF. The CDR3 coding sequence is TGTGCCTGGGATTTGTCCACTAGTGTGGCGGGAGTAGCCAATGAGCAGTTCTTC.

The chain is built from TRBV7-9 and TRBJ2-7; D call uncertain. Germline lookup yields CDR1 SEHNR and CDR2 FQNEAQ (reference sequence). The CDR3 length is 14 residues. Trimming shortened V by 3 bases and J by 4 bases, and 13 bases separated the two germline ends. The CDR3 loop reads CASSFADLLYEQYF. CDR3 nucleotide sequence: TGTGCCAGCAGCTTCGCTGATCTGTTGTACGAGCAGTACTTC. Variable domain in full (rest from reference TRBV7-9 and TRBJ2-7): DTGVSQNPRHKITKRGQNVTFRCDPISEHNRLYWYRQTLGQGPEFLTYFQNEAQLEKSRLLSDRFSAERPKGSFSTLEIQRTEQGDSAMYLCASSFADLLYEQYFGPGTRLTVT.

The CDR3, as DNA: TGTGCCAGCAGTCAACCGGGACAGAATTCACCCCTCCACTTT. Translated: CASSQPGQNSPLHF. The chain is built from TRBV5-5 and TRBJ1-6; 7 bases agree with TRBD1. CDR3 length: 14 amino acids. Per the germline V gene, CDR1 is SGHKS and CDR2 is YYEKEE (reference sequence). Unmatched junction bases numbered 6, after V lost 5 bases and J lost 7 bases. The variable domain in full, with the rest retrieved from reference TRBV5-5 and TRBJ1-6, is DAGVTQSPTHLIKTRGQQVTLRCSPISGHKSVSWYQQVLGQGPQFIFQYYEKEERGRGNFPDRFSARQFPNYSSELNVNALLLGDSALYLCASSQPGQNSPLHFGNGTRLTVT.

The chain joins TRBV9 to TRBJ1-2, with 10 bases that match TRBD1. The CDR3 is made up of 18 amino acids. The V gene's germline CDR1 is SGDLS and CDR2 YYNGEE. V dropped 0 bases and J dropped 2; count of bases not matched to a gene: 10. The CDR3 sequence: CASSVEPGRQGANYGYTF. CDR3 bases: TGTGCCAGCAGCGTAGAGCCCGGGAGACAGGGGGCGAACTATGGCTACACCTTC.

V usage is TRBV5-5 and J usage is TRBJ2-7; D might be TRBD1 (5 bases). The length of the CDR3 is 15 residues. The germline CDR1 and CDR2 sequences are SGHKS and YYEKEE (reference sequence). The germline V and J ends were trimmed by 0 bases and 3 bases, with 13 bases remaining between them. The CDR3, as DNA: TGTGCCAGCAGCTTGGCGGCAGGGTCACTCTACGAGCAGTACTTC. Residues: CASSLAAGSLYEQYF.

This chain links TRBV18 with TRBJ2-2, with 8 bases identical to TRBD2. The CDR3 is 16 amino acids. Germline CDR1 is KGHSH and CDR2 is LQKENI. After removal of 2 bases from V and 5 bases from J, the junction contained 7 bases not matched to a gene. CDR3 sequence (DNA): TGTGCCAGCTCACCAGGGCCAGCGGGAGCTACCGGGGAGCTGTTTTTT. It yields the protein CASSPGPAGATGELFF.